This TCR beta chain appears in the sequencing data of a study of blood T cell repertoires in COVID-19. In the original processing: Estimates of nucleated cell counts were drawn from the amplification of reference gene primers. Profiled with immunoSEQ multiplex PCR; TCRdb holds only in-frame clones, not every one. V, J and clone size are taken as reported in that table, and D and trimming were inferred from the DNA itself. The sample lists 150,000 to 200,000 clones; almost 80% were seen once. V was clipped by 5 bases and J by 6 bases; unmatched bases: 7. The CDR3 has 15 residues. Germline-derived CDR1 and CDR2 are SEHNR and FQNEAQ (reference sequence).

This receptor was taken from a man aged 55 to 70 with active or convalescent COVID-19. Sequenced material: peripheral blood. The V and J genes are TRBV7-9 and TRBJ1-2; 12 bases match TRBD1. In DNA, the CDR3 is TGTGCCAGCAGCGACCGGGACAGGGGGCGAGATGGCTACACCTTC. This encodes CASSDRDRGRDGYTF.